Reported below is one TCR beta chain. This record belongs to a study of technical replicates of blood from a handful of donors. V dropped 2 bases and J dropped 4; count of bases not matched to a gene: 4. CDR3 length: 15 residues. The germline CDR1 and CDR2 sequences are MNHEY and SMNVEV (reference sequence). Profiled with immunoSEQ multiplex PCR; TCRdb holds only in-frame clones, not every one. Here the sample spans about 70,000 clones, around 96% being singletons. Sequencing was done on a sample of T cells isolated from PBMCs. The sequence was collected from a human donor in good health. V and J are TRBV27 and TRBJ2-2; 7 nucleotides line up with TRBD1. The CDR3 DNA sequence: TGTGCCAGCAGTTTAATAGGGGGCGGCACCGGGGAGCTGTTTTTT. This encodes CASSLIGGGTGELFF.